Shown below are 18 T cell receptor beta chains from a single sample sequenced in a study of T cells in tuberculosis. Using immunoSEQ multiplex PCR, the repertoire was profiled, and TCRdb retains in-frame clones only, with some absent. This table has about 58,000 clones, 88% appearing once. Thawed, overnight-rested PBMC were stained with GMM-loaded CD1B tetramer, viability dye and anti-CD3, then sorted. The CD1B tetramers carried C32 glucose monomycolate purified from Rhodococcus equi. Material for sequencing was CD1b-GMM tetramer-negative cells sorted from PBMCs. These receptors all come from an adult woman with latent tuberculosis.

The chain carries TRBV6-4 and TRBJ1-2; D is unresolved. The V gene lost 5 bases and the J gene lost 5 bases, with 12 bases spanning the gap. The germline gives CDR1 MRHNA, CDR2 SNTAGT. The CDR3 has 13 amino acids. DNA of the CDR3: TGTGCCAGCAGTCCCGTGAGAGGGTATGGCTACACCTTC. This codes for CASSPVRGYGYTF.

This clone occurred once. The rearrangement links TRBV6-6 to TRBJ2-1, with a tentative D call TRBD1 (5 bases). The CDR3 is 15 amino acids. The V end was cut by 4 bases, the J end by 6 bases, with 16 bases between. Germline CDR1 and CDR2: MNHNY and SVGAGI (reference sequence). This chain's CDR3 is CASSSLGEYGNEQFF. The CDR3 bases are TGTGCCAGCAGTTCCCTAGGGGAATACGGCAATGAGCAGTTCTTC.

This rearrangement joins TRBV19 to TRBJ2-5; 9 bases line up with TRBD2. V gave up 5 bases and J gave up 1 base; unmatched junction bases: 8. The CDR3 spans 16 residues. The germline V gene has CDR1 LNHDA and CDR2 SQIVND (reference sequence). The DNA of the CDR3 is TGTGCCAGTAGTGTAAATAGCGGGAGCCTCCAAGAGACCCAGTACTTC. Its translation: CASSVNSGSLQETQYF.

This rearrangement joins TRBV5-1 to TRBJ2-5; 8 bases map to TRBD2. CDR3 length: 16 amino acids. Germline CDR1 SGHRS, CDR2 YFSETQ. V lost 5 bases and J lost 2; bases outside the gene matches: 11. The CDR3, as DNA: TGCGCCAGCAGGACCCTTACGGGGGGGACTCAAGAGACCCAGTACTTC. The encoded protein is CASRTLTGGTQETQYF.

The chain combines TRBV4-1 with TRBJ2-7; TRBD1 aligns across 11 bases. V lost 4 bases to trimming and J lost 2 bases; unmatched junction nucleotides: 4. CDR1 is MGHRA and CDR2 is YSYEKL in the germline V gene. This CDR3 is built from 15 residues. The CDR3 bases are TGCGCCAGCAGCCCGCTGGGACAGGGGGCCTACGAGCAGTACTTC. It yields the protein CASSPLGQGAYEQYF.

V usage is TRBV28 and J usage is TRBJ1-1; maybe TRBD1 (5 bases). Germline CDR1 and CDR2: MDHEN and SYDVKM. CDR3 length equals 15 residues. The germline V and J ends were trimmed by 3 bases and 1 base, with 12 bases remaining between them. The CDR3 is CASSLDGGANTEAFF. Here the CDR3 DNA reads TGTGCCAGCAGTTTGGATGGAGGGGCGAACACTGAAGCTTTCTTT. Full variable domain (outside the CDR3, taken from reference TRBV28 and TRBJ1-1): DVKVTQSSRYLVKRTGEKVFLECVQDMDHENMFWYRQDPGLGLRLIYFSYDVKMKEKGDIPEGYSVSREKKERFSLILESASTNQTSMYLCASSLDGGANTEAFFGQGTRLTVV.

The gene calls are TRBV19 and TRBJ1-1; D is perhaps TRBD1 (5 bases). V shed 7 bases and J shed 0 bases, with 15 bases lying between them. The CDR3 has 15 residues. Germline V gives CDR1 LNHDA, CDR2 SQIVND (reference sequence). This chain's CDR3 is CASTEGDRMNTEAFF. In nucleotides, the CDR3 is TGTGCCAGTACAGAAGGAGACAGAATGAACACTGAAGCTTTCTTT.

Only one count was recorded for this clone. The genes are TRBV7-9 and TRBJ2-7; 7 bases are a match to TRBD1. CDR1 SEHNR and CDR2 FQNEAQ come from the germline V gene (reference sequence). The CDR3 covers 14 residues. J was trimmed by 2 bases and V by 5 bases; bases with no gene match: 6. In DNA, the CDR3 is TGTGCCAGCAGCCCTGGACAGGAACCCTACGAGCAGTACTTC. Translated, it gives CASSPGQEPYEQYF.

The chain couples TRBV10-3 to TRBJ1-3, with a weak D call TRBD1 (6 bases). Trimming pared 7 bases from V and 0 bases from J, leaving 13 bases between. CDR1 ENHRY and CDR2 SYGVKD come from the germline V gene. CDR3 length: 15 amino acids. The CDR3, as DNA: TGTGCCATCACCGAGGGACACCTCTCTGGAAACACCATATATTTT. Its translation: CAITEGHLSGNTIYF.

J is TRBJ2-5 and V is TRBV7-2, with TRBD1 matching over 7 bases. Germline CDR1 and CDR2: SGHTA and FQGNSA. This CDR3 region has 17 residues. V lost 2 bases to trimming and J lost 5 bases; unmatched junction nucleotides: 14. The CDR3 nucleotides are TGTGCCAGCAGCTTACAGCATCAGGGGGTACTGGGTGAGACCCAGTACTTC. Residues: CASSLQHQGVLGETQYF.

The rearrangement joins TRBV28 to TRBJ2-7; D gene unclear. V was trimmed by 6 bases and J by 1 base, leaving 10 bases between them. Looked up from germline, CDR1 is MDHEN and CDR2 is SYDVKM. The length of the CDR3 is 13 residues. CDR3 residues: CASSPKRSYEQYF. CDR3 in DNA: TGTGCCAGCAGCCCGAAGAGGTCCTACGAGCAGTACTTC.

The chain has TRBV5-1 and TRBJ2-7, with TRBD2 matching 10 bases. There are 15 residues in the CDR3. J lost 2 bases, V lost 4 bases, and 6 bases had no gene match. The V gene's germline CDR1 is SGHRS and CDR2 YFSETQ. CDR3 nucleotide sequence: TGCGCCAGCAGCCGAACTAGCGGGGAAACCTACGAGCAGTACTTC. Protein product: CASSRTSGETYEQYF. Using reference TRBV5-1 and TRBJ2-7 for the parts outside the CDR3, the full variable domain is KAGVTQTPRYLIKTRGQQVTLSCSPISGHRSVSWYQQTPGQGLQFLFEYFSETQRNKGNFPGRFSGRQFSNSRSEMNVSTLELGDSALYLCASSRTSGETYEQYFGPGTRLTVT.

The CDR3 region is CASSLSLNQPQHF. The CDR3 DNA reads as TGTGCCAGCAGCTTATCCCTCAATCAGCCCCAGCATTTT. The gene calls are TRBV7-2 and TRBJ1-5; the D is unclear. Germline CDR1 and CDR2: SGHTA and FQGNSA. There are 13 residues in the CDR3. Trimming stripped 2 bases from V and 3 bases from J, with 5 bases between.

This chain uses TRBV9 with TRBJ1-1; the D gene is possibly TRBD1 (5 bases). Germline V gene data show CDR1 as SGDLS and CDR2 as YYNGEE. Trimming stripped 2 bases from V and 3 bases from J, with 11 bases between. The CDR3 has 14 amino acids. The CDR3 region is CASSVDIGDTEAFF. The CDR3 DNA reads TGTGCCAGCAGCGTGGACATAGGGGACACTGAAGCTTTCTTT.

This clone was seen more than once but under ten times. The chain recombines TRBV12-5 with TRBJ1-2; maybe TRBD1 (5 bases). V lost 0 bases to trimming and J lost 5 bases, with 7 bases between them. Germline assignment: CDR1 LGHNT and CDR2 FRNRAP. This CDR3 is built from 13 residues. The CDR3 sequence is CASGLVGQYGYTF. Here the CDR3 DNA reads TGTGCTAGTGGTTTGGTGGGGCAGTATGGCTACACCTTC.

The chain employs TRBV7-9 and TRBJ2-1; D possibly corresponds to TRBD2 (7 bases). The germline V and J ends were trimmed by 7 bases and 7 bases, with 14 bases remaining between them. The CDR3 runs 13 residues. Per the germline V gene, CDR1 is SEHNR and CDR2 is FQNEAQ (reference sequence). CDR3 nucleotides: TGTGCCAGCACCCTAGGGGGGGATAATGAGCAGTTCTTC. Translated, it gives CASTLGGDNEQFF.

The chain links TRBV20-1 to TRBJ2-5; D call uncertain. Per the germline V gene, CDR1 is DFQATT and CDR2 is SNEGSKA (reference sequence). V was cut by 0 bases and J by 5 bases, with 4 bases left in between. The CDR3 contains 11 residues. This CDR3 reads CSARDRETQYF. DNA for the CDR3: TGCAGTGCTAGAGATCGGGAGACCCAGTACTTC.

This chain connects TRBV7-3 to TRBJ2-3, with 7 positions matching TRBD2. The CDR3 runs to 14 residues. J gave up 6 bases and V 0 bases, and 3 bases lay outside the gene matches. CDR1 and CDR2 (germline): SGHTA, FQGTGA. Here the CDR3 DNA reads TGTGCCAGCAGCTTAACGGGGGGGTGGGATACGCAGTATTTT. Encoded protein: CASSLTGGWDTQYF.